This TCR beta chain was retrieved from a study of blood T cell repertoires in COVID-19. Study details: Sources were T cells, B-cell-depleted T cells, or PBMCs; the material itself was cDNA or gDNA.

V lost 7 bases and J 0 bases, leaving 13 bases between the germline ends. The germline gives CDR1 SNHLY, CDR2 FYNNEI. There are 14 residues in the CDR3. This table comes from immunoSEQ multiplex PCR, and its TCRdb copy is limited to in-frame clones, with some not included. The profile shows 200,000 to 300,000 clones, 65% to 85% of them singletons. The chain employs TRBV2 and TRBJ2-7; no reliable D call. The clonotype comes from a man aged 35 to 55 with acute or convalescent COVID-19. The sequencing sample was made of peripheral blood. The CDR3 DNA reads as TGTGCCAGCAAAGGAGACGGCAGCTCCTACGAGCAGTACTTC. Protein sequence: CASKGDGSSYEQYF. Combining the CDR3 with reference TRBV2 and TRBJ2-7 gives the whole variable domain EPEVTQTPSHQVTQMGQEVILRCVPISNHLYFYWYRQILGQKVEFLVSFYNNEISEKSEIFDDQFSVERPDGSNFTLKIRSTKLEDSAMYFCASKGDGSSYEQYFGPGTRLTVT.